The entry that follows covers one T cell receptor beta chain sequence. The antigen is unknown. Findings and limits, study-wide: Tumor memory CD4+ T cell TCR gene usage was found to cluster with blood and lymph node memory CD4+ cells and with lymph node naive CD4+ cells. The larger cohort examined one V-J beta rearrangement, not whole repertoires.

Germline V gives CDR1 MNHEY, CDR2 SVGAGI. The CDR3 covers 15 residues. The ends lost 6 bases at V and 2 bases at J; junction bases unmatched: 7. Semi-nested PCR with Nested Universal Primer A followed constant-region reverse priming of full-length variable regions. Each CDR3 protein gets one entry after TCRdb re-called the 5' RACE reads with MiXCR. In the table there are 50,000 to 80,000 distinct CDR3 sequences, about 22% of which are singletons. The chain links TRBV6-5 to TRBJ2-7, with 10 bases matching TRBD2. The receptor was isolated from a female donor with breast cancer. The sample comprised memory CD4+ T cells sorted from a lymph node. Stated subset: memory CD4+ T cells, CD4+CD45RO+CD25-. CDR3 sequence: CASRDGLADTYEQYF. Written as DNA, the CDR3 is TGTGCCAGCAGGGACGGACTAGCGGATACCTACGAGCAGTACTTC.